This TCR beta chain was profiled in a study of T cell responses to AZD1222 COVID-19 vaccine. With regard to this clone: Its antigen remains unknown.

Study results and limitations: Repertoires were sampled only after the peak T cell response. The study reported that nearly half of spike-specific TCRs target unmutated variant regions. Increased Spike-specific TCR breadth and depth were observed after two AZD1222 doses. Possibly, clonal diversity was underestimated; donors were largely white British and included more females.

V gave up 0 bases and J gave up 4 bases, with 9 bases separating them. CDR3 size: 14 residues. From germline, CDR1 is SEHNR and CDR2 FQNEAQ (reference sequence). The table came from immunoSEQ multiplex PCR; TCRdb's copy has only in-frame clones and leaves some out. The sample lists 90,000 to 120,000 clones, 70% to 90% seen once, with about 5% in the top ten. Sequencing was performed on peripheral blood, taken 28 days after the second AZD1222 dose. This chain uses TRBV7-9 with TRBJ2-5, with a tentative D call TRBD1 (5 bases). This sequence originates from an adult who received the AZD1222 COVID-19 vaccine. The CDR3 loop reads CASSLAVGVETQYF. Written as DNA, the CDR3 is TGTGCCAGCAGCTTAGCCGTAGGGGTAGAGACCCAGTACTTC.